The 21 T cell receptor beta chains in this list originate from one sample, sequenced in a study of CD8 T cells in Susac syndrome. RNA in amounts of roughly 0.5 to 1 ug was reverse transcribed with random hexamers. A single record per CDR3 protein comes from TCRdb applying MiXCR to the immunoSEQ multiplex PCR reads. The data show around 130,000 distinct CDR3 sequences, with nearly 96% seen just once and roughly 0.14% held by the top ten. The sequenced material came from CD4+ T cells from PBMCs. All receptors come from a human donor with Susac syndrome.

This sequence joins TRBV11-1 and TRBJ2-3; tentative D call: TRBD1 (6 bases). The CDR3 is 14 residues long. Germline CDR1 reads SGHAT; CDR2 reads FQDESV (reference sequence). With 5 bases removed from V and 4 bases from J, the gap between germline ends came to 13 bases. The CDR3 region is CASSTQGYADTQYF. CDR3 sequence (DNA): TGTGCCAGCAGCACCCAGGGGTACGCAGATACGCAGTATTTT.

DNA for the CDR3: TGCAGTGCTAGAGATCCTCTTTCCAGGACTCTGGTAGAGACCCAGTACTTC. It specifies CSARDPLSRTLVETQYF. This rearrangement joins TRBV20-1 to TRBJ2-5, with D maybe TRBD2 (5 bases). Germline CDR1 reads DFQATT; CDR2 reads SNEGSKA (reference sequence). V gave up 0 bases and J gave up 4 bases, with 21 bases separating them. CDR3 size: 17 residues.

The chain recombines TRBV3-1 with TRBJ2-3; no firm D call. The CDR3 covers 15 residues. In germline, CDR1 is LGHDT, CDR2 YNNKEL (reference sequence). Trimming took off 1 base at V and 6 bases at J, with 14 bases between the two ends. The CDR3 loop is CASSQGGGLLDTQYF. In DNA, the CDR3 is TGTGCCAGCAGCCAAGGTGGTGGGCTCCTTGATACGCAGTATTTT.

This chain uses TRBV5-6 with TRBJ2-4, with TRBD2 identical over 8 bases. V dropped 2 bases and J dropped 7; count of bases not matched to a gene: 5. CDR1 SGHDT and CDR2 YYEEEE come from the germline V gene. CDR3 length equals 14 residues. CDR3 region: CASSLAGVDNIQYF. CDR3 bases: TGTGCCAGCAGCTTAGCGGGAGTTGATAACATTCAGTACTTC.

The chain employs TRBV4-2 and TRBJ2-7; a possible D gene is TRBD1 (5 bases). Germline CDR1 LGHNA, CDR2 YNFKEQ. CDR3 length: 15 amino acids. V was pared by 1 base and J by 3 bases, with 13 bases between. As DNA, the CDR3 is TGTGCCAGCAGCCAAGCCCGCGACAGTCACTACGAGCAGTACTTC. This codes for CASSQARDSHYEQYF.

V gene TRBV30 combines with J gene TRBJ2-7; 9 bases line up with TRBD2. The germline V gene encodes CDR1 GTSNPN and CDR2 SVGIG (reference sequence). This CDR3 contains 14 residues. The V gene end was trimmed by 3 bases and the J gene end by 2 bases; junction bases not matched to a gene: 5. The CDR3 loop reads CAWSRSSGAYEQYF. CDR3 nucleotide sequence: TGTGCCTGGAGCAGGTCTAGCGGGGCCTACGAGCAGTACTTC.

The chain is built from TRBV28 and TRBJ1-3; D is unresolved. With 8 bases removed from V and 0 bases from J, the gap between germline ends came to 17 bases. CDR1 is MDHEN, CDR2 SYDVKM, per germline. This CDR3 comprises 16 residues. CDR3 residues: CASRAQGRRSGNTIYF. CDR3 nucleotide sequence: TGTGCCAGCCGGGCCCAAGGACGCCGCTCTGGAAACACCATATATTTT.

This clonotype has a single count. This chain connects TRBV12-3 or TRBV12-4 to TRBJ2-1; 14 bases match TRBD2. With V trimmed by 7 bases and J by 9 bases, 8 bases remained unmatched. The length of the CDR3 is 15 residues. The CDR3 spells CASTGGLAGAREQFF. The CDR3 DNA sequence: TGTGCCAGCACCGGGGGACTAGCGGGAGCTCGTGAGCAGTTCTTC.

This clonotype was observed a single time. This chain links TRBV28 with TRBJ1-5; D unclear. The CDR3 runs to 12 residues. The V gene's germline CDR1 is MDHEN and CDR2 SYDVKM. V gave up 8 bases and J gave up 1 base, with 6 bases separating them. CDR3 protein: CASLQSNQPQHF. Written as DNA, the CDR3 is TGTGCCAGCCTTCAGAGCAATCAGCCCCAGCATTTT.

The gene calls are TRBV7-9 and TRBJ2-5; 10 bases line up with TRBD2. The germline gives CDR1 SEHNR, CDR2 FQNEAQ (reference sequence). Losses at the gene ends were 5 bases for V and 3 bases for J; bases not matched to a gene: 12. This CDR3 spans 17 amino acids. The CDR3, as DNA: TGTGCCAGCAGCCCCAGGTTGAGGCTAGCGGGAGAAGAGACCCAGTACTTC. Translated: CASSPRLRLAGEETQYF. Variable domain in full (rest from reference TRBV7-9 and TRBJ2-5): DTGVSQNPRHKITKRGQNVTFRCDPISEHNRLYWYRQTLGQGPEFLTYFQNEAQLEKSRLLSDRFSAERPKGSFSTLEIQRTEQGDSAMYLCASSPRLRLAGEETQYFGPGTRLLVL.

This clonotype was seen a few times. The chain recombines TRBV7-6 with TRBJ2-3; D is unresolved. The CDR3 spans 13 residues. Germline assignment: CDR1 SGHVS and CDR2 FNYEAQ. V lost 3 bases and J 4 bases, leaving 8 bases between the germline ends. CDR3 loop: CASSFGNADTQYF. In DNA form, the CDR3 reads TGTGCCAGCAGCTTTGGGAACGCAGATACGCAGTATTTT.

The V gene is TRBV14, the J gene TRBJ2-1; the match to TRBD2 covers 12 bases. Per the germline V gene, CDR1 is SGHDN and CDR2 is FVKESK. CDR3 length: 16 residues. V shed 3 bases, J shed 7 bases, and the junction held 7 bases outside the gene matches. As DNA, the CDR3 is TGTGCCAGCAGCCACATGACTAGCGGGAGTAGGAATGAGCAGTTCTTC. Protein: CASSHMTSGSRNEQFF. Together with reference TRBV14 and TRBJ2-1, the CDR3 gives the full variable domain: EAGVTQFPSHSVIEKGQTVTLRCDPISGHDNLYWYRRVMGKEIKFLLHFVKESKQDESGMPNNRFLAERTGGTYSTLKVQPAELEDSGVYFCASSHMTSGSRNEQFFGPGTRLTVL.

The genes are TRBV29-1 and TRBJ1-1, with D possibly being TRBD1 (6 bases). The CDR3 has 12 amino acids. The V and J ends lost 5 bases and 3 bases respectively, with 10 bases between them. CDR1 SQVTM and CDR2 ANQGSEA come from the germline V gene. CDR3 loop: CSVFDRYTEAFF. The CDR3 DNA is TGCAGCGTTTTCGACAGGTACACTGAAGCTTTCTTT.

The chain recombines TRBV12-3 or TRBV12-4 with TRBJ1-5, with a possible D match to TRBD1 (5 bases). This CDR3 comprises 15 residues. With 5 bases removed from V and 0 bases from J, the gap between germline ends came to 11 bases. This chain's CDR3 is CASSLDSHSNQPQHF. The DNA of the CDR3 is TGTGCCAGCAGTCTAGACAGCCATAGCAATCAGCCCCAGCATTTT.

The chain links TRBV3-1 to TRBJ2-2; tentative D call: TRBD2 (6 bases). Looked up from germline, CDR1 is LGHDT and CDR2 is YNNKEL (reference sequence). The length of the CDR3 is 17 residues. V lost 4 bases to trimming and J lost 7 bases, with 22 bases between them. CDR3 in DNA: TGTGCCAGCAGCCCCGGACCCGTGGCGGGGTTCGGCGGGGAGCTGTTTTTT. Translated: CASSPGPVAGFGGELFF.

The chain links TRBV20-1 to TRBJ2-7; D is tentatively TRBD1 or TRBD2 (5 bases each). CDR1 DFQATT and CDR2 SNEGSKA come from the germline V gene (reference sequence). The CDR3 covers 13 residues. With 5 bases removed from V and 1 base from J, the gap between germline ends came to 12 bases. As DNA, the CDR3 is TGCAGTGCTCCCCGGGACGGTTCCTACGAGCAGTACTTC. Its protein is CSAPRDGSYEQYF.

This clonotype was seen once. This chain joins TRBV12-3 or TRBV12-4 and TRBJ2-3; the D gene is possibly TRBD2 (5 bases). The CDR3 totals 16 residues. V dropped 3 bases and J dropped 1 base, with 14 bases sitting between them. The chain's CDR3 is CASSFSRRTGTDTQYF. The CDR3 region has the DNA TGTGCCAGCAGTTTTTCTCGACGGACTGGCACAGATACGCAGTATTTT.

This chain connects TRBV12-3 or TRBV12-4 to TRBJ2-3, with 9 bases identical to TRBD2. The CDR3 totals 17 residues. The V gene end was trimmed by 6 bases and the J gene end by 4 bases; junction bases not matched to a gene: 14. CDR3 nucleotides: TGTGCCAGCAGCCTCCCCCGGCTAGCGGGACTACCAGATACGCAGTATTTT. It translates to CASSLPRLAGLPDTQYF.

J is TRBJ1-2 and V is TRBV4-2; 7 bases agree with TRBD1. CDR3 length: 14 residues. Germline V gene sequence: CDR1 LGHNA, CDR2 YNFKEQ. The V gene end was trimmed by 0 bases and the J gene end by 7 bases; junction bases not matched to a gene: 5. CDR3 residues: CASSQDRNRGGYTF. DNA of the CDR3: TGTGCCAGCAGCCAAGATCGGAACAGGGGTGGCTACACCTTC.

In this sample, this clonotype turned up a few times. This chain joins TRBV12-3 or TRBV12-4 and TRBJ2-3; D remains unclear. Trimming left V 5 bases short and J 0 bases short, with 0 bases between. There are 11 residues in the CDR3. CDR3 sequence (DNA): TGTGCCAGCAGTAGCACAGATACGCAGTATTTT. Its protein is CASSSTDTQYF.

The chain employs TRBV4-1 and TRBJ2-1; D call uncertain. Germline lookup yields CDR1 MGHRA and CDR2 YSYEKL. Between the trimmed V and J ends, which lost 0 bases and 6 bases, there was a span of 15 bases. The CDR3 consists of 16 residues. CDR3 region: CASSQDTAGRANEQFF. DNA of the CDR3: TGCGCCAGCAGCCAAGACACGGCAGGAAGGGCCAATGAGCAGTTCTTC.